This record looks at one T cell receptor (beta chain) sequence and its context. Seattle cases were enrolled at active infection and followed longitudinally. V was shortened by 8 bases and J by 5 bases, with 13 bases between the two germline ends. The CDR3 is 13 amino acids. Germline CDR1 reads ENHRY; CDR2 reads SYGVKD. The method was immunoSEQ multiplex PCR; TCRdb's version includes in-frame clones alone and lacks a portion of them. In the table there are around 76,000 clones, less than 90% of which are singletons. This sample was taken from a study of blood T cell repertoires in COVID-19. For the study at large: Sites in the United States, Italy and Spain provided acute and convalescent COVID-19 samples.

The sample was peripheral blood. The TCR comes from a man aged 45-65 years with COVID-19, enrolled during active disease. The chain combines TRBV10-3 with TRBJ1-5, with D unresolved. CDR3 bases: TGTGCCATCGCGCCGCGGTGGGATCAGCCCCAGCATTTT. Amino acids: CAIAPRWDQPQHF.